What follows describes a single T cell receptor beta chain. Antigen unknown. Clones were read by immunoSEQ multiplex PCR, and TCRdb kept only the in-frame ones, dropping some. The data show some 130,000 clones, 85% to 90% seen once. These data belong to a study of PD-1 blockade in mismatch repair-deficient tumors. The study's findings and limits: Tumor-resident clones, often absent from pretreatment blood, expanded after pembrolizumab and then contracted.

This CDR3 contains 15 residues. Germline V gives CDR1 MDHEN, CDR2 SYDVKM. The germline V and J ends were trimmed by 1 base and 4 bases, with 12 bases remaining between them. The sequenced sample was peripheral blood, obtained roughly 67 weeks after starting pembrolizumab. The origin of this receptor is an adult with mismatch repair-deficient cancer. The rearrangement uses TRBV28 and TRBJ2-3; D may be TRBD1 (5 bases). CDR3 nucleotides: TGTGCCAGCAGTTTATCGGCAGGGCGTGCAGATACGCAGTATTTT. Its protein is CASSLSAGRADTQYF.